The clone carrying this TCR beta chain was counted a few times. The data were produced by immunoSEQ multiplex PCR, yet TCRdb's version contains in-frame clones alone and is incomplete. This table holds under 65,000 clones, 79% found once. The sample belongs to a study of radiotherapy plus CTLA-4 blockade in lung cancer. Study at large: Overall, approximately 18% of patients showed an objective response, while 25% to 40% attained disease control.

Trimming cost V 1 base and J 8 bases, with 8 bases left between them. Germline V lookup: CDR1 SGHVS, CDR2 FNYEAQ. The CDR3 has 12 residues. The specimen comprised peripheral blood, sampled from a patient treated with radiotherapy plus ipilimumab. The origin of this receptor is a human donor with non-small cell lung cancer who had a complete response to radiotherapy plus ipilimumab. This sequence joins TRBV7-6 and TRBJ1-2; D ambiguous. The CDR3 loop is CASSLGGIGYTF. For the CDR3, the DNA is TGTGCCAGCAGCTTAGGAGGGATCGGCTACACCTTC. Drawing the rest from reference TRBV7-6 and TRBJ1-2, the complete variable domain is GAGVSQSPRYKVTKRGQDVALRCDPISGHVSLYWYRQALGQGPEFLTYFNYEAQQDKSGLPNDRFSAERPEGSISTLTIQRTEQRDSAMYRCASSLGGIGYTFGSGTRLTVV.